This is a list of T cell receptor beta chains from one sample in a study of blood T cell repertoires in COVID-19. Clones were sequenced by immunoSEQ multiplex PCR, and TCRdb holds only the in-frame ones, with some missing. The sample consists of 200,000 to 250,000 clones, around four fifths of them appearing once. Sample: peripheral blood. The receptor source for this set is a woman in her sixties who had recovered from COVID-19. Each CDR3 is given with its conserved first and last residue. A D gene is named only where the DNA matches it firmly.

D: -
V: TRBV21-1
J: TRBJ2-7
CDR3: CASSGGGPREQYF

D: -
V: TRBV27
J: TRBJ2-1
CDR3: CASSITNRGSYNEQFF

D: -
V: TRBV9
J: TRBJ1-2
CDR3: CASSVTKTDYGYTF

D: -
V: TRBV4-1
J: TRBJ2-1
CDR3: CASSQADLGGGEQFF

D: TRBD1
V: TRBV11-2
J: TRBJ1-6
CDR3: CASSFIGQGYNSPLHF

D: TRBD2
V: TRBV27
J: TRBJ2-1
CDR3: CASSLSSGEVYNEQFF

D: TRBD2
V: TRBV19
J: TRBJ2-1
CDR3: CASSLRARGGINEQFF

D: TRBD1
V: TRBV6-5
J: TRBJ1-2
CDR3: CASLLGQGVGYGYTF

D: TRBD2
V: TRBV7-8
J: TRBJ2-2
CDR3: CASSLVAAGGDTGELFF

D: -
V: TRBV11-2
J: TRBJ2-7
CDR3: CASSLGFAGLTYEQYF

D: TRBD2
V: TRBV7-3
J: TRBJ2-5
CDR3: CASSLSGGDETQYF

D: -
V: TRBV9
J: TRBJ1-2
CDR3: CASRIKRFRVPRYGYTF

D: -
V: TRBV7-3
J: TRBJ2-3
CDR3: CASSPGGGPTDTQYF

D: -
V: TRBV7-2
J: TRBJ1-1
CDR3: CASSPVGLYTEAFF

D: TRBD1
V: TRBV19
J: TRBJ1-1
CDR3: CASTFLPGQGLNTEAFF

D: -
V: TRBV2
J: TRBJ1-1
CDR3: CASSVQGTAFF